This T cell receptor beta chain was profiled in a study of shared clonotypes between healthy human individuals. Background on the study: Three plates were used per donor for CD4 naive, three for CD4 memory, two for CD8 naive and one for CD8 memory. Whole-study findings and limits: The genetic and exposure-history diversity represented was limited by few donors. Clonotype sharing across donors was expected to vary with sequencing depth.

With regard to this clone: The antigen remains unidentified.

Germline CDR1 is MNHEY and CDR2 is SMNVEV (reference sequence). Trimming cost V 1 base and J 6 bases, with 9 bases left between them. This CDR3 spans 13 amino acids. Terminally differentiated effector memory CD45RA+ cells were excluded from the naive CD8 cells, which were CD45RO-negative and positively selected for CCR7. Each replicate PCR on the sorted subsets used 200 ng DNA (around 31,000 T cell genomes). Using immunoSEQ multiplex PCR, the repertoire was profiled, and TCRdb retains in-frame clones only, with some absent. The sample contains 700,000 to 950,000 clones, 90% to 97% of which appear only once.

The sequence came from a man under 40 in good health. The source material was naive CD8+ T cells sorted from blood. The rearrangement links TRBV27 to TRBJ1-1; D is undetermined. The CDR3 DNA reads TGTGCCAGCAGTTTATATCTGGGTCCTGAAGCTTTCTTT. This gives the protein CASSLYLGPEAFF.